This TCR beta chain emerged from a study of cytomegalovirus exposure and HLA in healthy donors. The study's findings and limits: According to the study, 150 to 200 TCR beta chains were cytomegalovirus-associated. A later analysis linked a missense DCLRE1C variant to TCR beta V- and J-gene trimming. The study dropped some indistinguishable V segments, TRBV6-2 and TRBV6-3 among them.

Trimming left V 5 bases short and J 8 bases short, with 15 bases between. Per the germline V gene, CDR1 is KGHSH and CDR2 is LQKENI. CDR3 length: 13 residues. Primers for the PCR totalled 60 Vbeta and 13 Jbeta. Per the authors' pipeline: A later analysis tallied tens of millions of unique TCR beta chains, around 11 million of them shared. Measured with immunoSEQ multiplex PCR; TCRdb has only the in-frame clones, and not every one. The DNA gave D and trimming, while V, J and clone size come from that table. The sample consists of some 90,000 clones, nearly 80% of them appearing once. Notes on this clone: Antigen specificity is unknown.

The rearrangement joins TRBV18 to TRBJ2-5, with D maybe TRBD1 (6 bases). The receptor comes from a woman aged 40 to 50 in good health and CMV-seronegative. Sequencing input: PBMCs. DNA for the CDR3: TGTGCCAGCTCAGCAAACGAGGGGGAAACCCAGTACTTC. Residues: CASSANEGETQYF.